The T cell receptor (beta chain) described here comes from a study of OX40 agonist ivuxolimab in advanced cancers. Study overall: Patients were roughly 83% male with ages roughly 23 to 85, mean about 65.

Patients with autoimmune history or systemic immunosuppression were excluded. TCRdb keeps only in-frame clones here, not all; method: immunoSEQ multiplex PCR. The sample contains approximately 84,000 clones, over 85% of which appear only once. V was trimmed by 7 bases and J by 1 base, leaving 20 bases between them. This CDR3 is 17 amino acids long. Per the germline V gene, CDR1 is SEHNR and CDR2 is FQNEAQ (reference sequence). Sequences were derived from CD4+ or CD8+ T cells sorted from blood, sampled in a trial of the OX40 agonist ivuxolimab. This TCR was sampled from an adult with an advanced solid tumor such as melanoma, head and neck, liver or kidney cancer. This rearrangement joins TRBV7-9 to TRBJ1-5; D unclear. The DNA of the CDR3 is TGTGCCAGCACCCCATCGGATTGGGTTCTGAGCAATCAGCCCCAGCATTTT. Translation: CASTPSDWVLSNQPQHF.